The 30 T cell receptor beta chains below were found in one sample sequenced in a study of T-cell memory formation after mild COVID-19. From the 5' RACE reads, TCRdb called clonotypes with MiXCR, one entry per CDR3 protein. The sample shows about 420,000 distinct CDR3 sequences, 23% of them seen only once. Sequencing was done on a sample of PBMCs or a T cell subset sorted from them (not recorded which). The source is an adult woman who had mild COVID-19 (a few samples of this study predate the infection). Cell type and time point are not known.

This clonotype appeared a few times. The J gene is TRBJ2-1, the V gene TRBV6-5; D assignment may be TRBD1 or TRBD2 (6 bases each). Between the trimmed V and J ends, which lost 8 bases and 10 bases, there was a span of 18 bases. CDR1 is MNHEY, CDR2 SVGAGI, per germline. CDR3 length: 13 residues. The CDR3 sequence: CASGIGGGYEQFF. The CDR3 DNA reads TGTGCCAGCGGGATAGGAGGGGGATACGAGCAGTTCTTC.

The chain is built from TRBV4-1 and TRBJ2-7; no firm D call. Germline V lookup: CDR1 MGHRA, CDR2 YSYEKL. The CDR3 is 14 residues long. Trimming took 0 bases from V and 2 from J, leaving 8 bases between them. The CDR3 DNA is TGCGCCAGCAGCCAAGATGCCGAGACCTACGAGCAGTACTTC. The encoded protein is CASSQDAETYEQYF.

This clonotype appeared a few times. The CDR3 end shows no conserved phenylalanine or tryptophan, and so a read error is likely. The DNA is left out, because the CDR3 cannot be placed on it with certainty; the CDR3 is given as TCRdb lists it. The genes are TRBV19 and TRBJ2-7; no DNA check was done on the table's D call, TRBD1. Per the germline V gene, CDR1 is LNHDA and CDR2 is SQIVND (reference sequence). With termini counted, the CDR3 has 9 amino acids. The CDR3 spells CARGKQGRN.

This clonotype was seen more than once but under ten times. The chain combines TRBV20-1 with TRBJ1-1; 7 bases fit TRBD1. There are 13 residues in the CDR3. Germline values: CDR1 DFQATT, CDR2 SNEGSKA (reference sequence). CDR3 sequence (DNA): TGCGGCAGGAAGGGGGCAGGGGACACTGAAGCTTTCTTT. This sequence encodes CGRKGAGDTEAFF.

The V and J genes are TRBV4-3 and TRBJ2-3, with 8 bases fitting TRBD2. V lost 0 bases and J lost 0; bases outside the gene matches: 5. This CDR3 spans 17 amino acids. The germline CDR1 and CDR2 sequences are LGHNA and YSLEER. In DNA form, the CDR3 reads TGCGCCAGCAGCCAAGACCTACTAGCGGCAAGCACAGATACGCAGTATTTT. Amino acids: CASSQDLLAASTDTQYF.

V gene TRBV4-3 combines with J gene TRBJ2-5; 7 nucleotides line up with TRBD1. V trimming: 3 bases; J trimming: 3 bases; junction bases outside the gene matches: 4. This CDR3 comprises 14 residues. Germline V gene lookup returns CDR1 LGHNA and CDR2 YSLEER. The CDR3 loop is CASSHGTAKETQYF. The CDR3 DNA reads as TGCGCCAGCAGCCACGGGACAGCCAAAGAGACCCAGTACTTC.

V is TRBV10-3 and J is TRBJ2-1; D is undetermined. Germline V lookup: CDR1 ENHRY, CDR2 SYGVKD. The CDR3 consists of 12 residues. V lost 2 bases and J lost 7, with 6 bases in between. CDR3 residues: CAISELGNEQFF. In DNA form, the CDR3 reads TGTGCCATCAGTGAGCTCGGGAATGAGCAGTTCTTC.

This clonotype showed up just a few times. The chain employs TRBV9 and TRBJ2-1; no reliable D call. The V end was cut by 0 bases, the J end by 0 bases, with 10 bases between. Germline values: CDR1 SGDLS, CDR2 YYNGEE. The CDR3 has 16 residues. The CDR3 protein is CASSVVTGSSYNEQFF. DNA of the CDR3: TGTGCCAGCAGCGTAGTAACGGGCAGCTCCTACAATGAGCAGTTCTTC. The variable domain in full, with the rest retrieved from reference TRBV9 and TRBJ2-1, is DSGVTQTPKHLITATGQRVTLRCSPRSGDLSVYWYQQSLDQGLQFLIQYYNGEERAKGNILERFSAQQFPDLHSELNLSSLELGDSALYFCASSVVTGSSYNEQFFGPGTRLTVL.

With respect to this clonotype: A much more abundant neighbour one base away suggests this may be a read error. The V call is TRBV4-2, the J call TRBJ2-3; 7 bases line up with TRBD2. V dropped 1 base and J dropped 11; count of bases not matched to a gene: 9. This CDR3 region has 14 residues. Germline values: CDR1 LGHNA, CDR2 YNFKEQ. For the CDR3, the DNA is TGTGCCAGCAGCCAAGCCCGGGAGGTGCCCGGGCAGTATTTT. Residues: CASSQAREVPGQYF.

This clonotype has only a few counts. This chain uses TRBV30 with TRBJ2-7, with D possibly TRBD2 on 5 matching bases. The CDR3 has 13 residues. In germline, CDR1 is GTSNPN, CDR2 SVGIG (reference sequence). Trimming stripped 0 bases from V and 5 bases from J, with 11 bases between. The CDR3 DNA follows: TGTGCCTGGAGTGTACAGCGGATGAACGAGCAGTACTTC. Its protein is CAWSVQRMNEQYF.

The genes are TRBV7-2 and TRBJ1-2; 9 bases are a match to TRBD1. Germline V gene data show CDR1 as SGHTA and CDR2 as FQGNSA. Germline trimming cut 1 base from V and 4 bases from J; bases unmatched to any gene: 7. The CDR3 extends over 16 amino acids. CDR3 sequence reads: CASSLVFGQGIYGYTF. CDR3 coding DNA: TGTGCCAGCAGCTTAGTGTTTGGACAGGGGATCTATGGCTACACCTTC.

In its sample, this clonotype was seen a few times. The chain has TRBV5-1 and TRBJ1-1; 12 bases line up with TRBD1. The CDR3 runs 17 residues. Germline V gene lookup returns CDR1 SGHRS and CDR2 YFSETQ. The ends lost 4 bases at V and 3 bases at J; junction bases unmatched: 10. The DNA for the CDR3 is TGCGCCAGCAGCAAGGGGGACAGGGGGCACCCGGACACTGAAGCTTTCTTT. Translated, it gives CASSKGDRGHPDTEAFF.

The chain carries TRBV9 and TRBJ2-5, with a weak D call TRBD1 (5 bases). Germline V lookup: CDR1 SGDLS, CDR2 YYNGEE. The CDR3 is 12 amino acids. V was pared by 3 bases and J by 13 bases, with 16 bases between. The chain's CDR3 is CASSASQGPRYF. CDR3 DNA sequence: TGTGCCAGCAGCGCATCCCAGGGTCCCCGGTACTTC.

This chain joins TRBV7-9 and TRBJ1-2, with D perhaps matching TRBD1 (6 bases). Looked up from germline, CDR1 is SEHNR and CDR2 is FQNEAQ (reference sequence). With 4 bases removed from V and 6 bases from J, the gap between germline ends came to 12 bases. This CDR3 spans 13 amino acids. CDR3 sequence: CASSSSRTDGYTF. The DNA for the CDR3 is TGTGCCAGCAGCTCCTCCCGGACAGATGGCTACACCTTC.

CDR3: CASSRGGGDREHEQYF. DNA for the CDR3: TGTGCCAGCAGCCGTGGGGGTGGGGACAGGGAGCACGAGCAGTACTTC. The V call is TRBV5-4, the J call TRBJ2-7, with 9 bases that match TRBD1. Per the germline V gene, CDR1 is SGHNT and CDR2 is YYREEE (reference sequence). The CDR3 has 16 residues. Trimming removed 4 bases from V and 5 bases from J; junction bases left unmatched: 13.

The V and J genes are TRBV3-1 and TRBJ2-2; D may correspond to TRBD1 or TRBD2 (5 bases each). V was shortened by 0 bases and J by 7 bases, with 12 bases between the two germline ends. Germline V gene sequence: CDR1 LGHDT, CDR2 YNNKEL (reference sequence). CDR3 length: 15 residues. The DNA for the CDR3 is TGTGCCAGCAGCCAAGAAGCTTCGAGGGGCGGGGAGCTGTTTTTT. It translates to CASSQEASRGGELFF. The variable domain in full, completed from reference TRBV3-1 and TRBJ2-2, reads DTAVSQTPKYLVTQMGNDKSIKCEQNLGHDTMYWYKQDSKKFLKIMFSYNNKELIINETVPNRFSPKSPDKAHLNLHINSLELGDSAVYFCASSQEASRGGELFFGEGSRLTVL.

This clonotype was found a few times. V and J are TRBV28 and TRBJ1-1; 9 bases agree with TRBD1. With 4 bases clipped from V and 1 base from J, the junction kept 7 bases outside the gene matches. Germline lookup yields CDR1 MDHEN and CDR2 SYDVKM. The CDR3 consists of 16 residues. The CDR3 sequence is CASSSPPGQGNTEAFF. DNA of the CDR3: TGTGCCAGCAGTTCTCCTCCGGGACAGGGGAACACTGAAGCTTTCTTT.

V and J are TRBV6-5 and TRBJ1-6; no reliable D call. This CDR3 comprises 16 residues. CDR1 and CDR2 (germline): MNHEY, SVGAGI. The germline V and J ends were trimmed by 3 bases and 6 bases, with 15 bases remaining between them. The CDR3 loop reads CASSYGQATLNSPLHF. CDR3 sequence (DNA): TGTGCCAGCAGTTATGGCCAGGCGACCCTTAATTCACCCCTCCACTTT.

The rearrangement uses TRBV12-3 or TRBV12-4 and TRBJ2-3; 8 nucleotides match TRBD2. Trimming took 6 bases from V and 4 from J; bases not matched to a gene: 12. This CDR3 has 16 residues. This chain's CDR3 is CASSHLSGKEPDTQYF. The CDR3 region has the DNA TGTGCCAGCAGCCACCTTAGCGGGAAGGAGCCAGATACGCAGTATTTT.

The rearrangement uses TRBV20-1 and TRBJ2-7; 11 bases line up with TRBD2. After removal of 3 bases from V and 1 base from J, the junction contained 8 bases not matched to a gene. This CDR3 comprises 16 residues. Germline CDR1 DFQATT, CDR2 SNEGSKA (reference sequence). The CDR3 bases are TGCAGTGCTAGGTTGCTAGCGGGAGGACAATCCTACGAGCAGTACTTC. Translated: CSARLLAGGQSYEQYF.

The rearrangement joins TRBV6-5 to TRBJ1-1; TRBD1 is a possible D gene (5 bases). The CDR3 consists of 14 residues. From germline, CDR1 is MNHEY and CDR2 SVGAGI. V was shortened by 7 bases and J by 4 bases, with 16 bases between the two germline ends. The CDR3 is CASTPGGGVTEAFF. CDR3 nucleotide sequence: TGTGCCAGCACCCCGGGGGGGGGAGTCACTGAAGCTTTCTTT.

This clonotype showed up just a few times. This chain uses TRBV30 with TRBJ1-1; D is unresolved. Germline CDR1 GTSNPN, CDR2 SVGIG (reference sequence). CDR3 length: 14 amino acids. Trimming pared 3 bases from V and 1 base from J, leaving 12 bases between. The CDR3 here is CAWRRLDTNTEAFF. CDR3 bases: TGTGCCTGGAGAAGGCTCGATACGAACACTGAAGCTTTCTTT.

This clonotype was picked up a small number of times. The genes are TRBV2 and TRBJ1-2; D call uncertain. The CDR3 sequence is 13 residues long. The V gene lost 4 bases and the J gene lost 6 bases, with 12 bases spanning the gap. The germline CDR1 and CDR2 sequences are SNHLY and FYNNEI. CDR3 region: CASSVILRDGYTF. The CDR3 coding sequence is TGTGCCAGCAGTGTGATACTACGAGATGGCTACACCTTC.

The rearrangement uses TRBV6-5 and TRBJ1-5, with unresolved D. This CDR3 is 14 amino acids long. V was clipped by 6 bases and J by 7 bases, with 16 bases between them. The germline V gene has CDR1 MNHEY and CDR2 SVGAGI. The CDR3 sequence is CASSLGGSGQPQHF. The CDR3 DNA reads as TGTGCCAGCAGCCTTGGTGGGAGTGGGCAGCCCCAGCATTTT.

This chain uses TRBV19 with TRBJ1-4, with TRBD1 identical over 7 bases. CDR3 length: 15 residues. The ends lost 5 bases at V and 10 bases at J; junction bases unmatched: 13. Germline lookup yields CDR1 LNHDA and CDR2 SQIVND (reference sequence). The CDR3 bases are TGTGCCAGTAGTCCCAGGGGGGACCTCCGGGGAAAACTGTTTTTT. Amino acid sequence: CASSPRGDLRGKLFF.

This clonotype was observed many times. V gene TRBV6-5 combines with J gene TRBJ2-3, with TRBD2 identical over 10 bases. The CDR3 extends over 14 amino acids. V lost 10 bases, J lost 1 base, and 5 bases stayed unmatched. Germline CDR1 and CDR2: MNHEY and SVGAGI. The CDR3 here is CATKREGRTDTQYF. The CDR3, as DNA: TGTGCCACCAAGCGGGAGGGTCGCACAGATACGCAGTATTTT.

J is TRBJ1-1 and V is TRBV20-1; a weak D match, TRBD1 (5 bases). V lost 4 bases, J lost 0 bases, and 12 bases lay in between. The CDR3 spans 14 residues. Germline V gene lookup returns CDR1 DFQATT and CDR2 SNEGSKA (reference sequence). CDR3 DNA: TGCAGTGCTACAGGGAAGAGGGTGAACACTGAAGCTTTCTTT. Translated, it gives CSATGKRVNTEAFF.

The CDR3 DNA reads TGTGCCAGTAGTGGGACACTGAACACTGAAGCTTTCTTT. Protein sequence: CASSGTLNTEAFF. This sequence joins TRBV19 and TRBJ1-1; D is possibly TRBD1 (6 bases). This CDR3 is 13 amino acids long. V was trimmed by 5 bases and J by 0 bases, leaving 7 bases between them. CDR1 and CDR2 from the germline V gene are LNHDA and SQIVND (reference sequence).

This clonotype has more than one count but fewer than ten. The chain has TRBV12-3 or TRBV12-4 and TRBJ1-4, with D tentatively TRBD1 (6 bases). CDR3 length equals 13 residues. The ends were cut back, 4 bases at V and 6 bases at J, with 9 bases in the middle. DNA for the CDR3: TGTGCCAGCAGTTACAGGGTGGATGAAAAACTGTTTTTT. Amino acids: CASSYRVDEKLFF.

CDR3 nucleotides: TGTGCCAGCAGTTACGGGGAGAGCGGGGGCGAGCAGTTCTTC. Protein: CASSYGESGGEQFF. This rearrangement joins TRBV6-6 to TRBJ2-1; 8 bases are shared with TRBD2. Germline CDR1 reads MNHNY; CDR2 reads SVGAGI (reference sequence). V shed 2 bases and J 10 bases; nucleotides not matched to a gene: 7. The CDR3 has 14 amino acids.